This T cell receptor (beta chain) was retrieved from a study of response to subunit inactivated influenza vaccine. General study points: Authors suggested each seasonal influenza vaccination recruits few new T cells.

TCRdb recomputed calls from the RT-PCR reads with MiXCR, one row per CDR3 protein. The profile shows 500,000 to 750,000 distinct CDR3 sequences, around 13% of them singletons. In its sample, this clonotype was seen a few times. What it binds is unknown. Germline V gene lookup returns CDR1 SGHAT and CDR2 FQDESV (reference sequence). CDR3 size: 15 residues. V lost 2 bases to trimming and J lost 12 bases; unmatched junction nucleotides: 5. This clonotype was obtained from a man in his forties or fifties who received an inactivated influenza vaccine. The chain is built from TRBV11-1 and TRBJ2-1; TRBD2 agrees at 15 bases. The specimen comprised PBMCs from blood, sampled 12 days after vaccination. The CDR3 DNA follows: TGTGCCAGCAGCTTATGGACTAGCGGGAGGGCCGCGCAGTTCTTC. Translated: CASSLWTSGRAAQFF. The full variable domain, with the rest looked up from reference TRBV11-1 and TRBJ2-1, is EAEVAQSPRYKITEKSQAVAFWCDPISGHATLYWYRQILGQGPELLVQFQDESVVDDSQLPKDRFSAERLKGVDSTLKIQPAELGDSAMYLCASSLWTSGRAAQFFGPGTRLTVL.